This T cell receptor beta chain comes out of a study of CD8 T cells in Susac syndrome. Random hexamers were used to reverse transcribe 0.5 to 1 ug of RNA. Amplification of TCR beta CDR3 used immunoSEQ multiplex PCR across 54 Vbeta and 13 Jbeta. TCRdb re-called the immunoSEQ multiplex PCR reads through MiXCR, storing one row per CDR3 protein. The sample includes 200,000 to 300,000 distinct CDR3 sequences, approximately 92% of them seen just once. Each multiple sclerosis control was a treatment-naive patient with relapsing-remitting disease that was either stable or active. Germline-derived CDR1 and CDR2 are SNHLY and FYNNEI. The ends were cut back, 5 bases at V and 1 base at J, with 10 bases in the middle. CDR3 length equals 14 residues.

The J gene is TRBJ2-3, the V gene TRBV2, with D hard to call. The source of this sequence is a human donor with multiple sclerosis. The material sequenced was CD4+ T cells from PBMCs. The CDR3: CASSRASGTDTQYF. The CDR3, as DNA: TGTGCCAGCAGTAGGGCCAGCGGCACAGATACGCAGTATTTT. Supplemented by reference TRBV2 and TRBJ2-3, the full variable domain reads EPEVTQTPSHQVTQMGQEVILRCVPISNHLYFYWYRQILGQKVEFLVSFYNNEISEKSEIFDDQFSVERPDGSNFTLKIRSTKLEDSAMYFCASSRASGTDTQYFGPGTRLTVL.